The 20 T cell receptor beta chains below come from one sample, sequenced in a study of response to subunit inactivated influenza vaccine. MiXCR, applied by TCRdb to the RT-PCR reads, yields one record per CDR3 protein. The sample shows 530,000 or so distinct CDR3 sequences, roughly 15% of them seen only once. Sequenced material: PBMCs from blood, taken 11 to 12 days after vaccination. Receptors originate from a man in his forties or fifties who received an inactivated influenza vaccine.

This chain connects TRBV29-1 to TRBJ2-1, with 7 bases lining up with TRBD1. The CDR3 is made up of 19 amino acids. V lost 3 bases and J lost 4; bases outside the gene matches: 21. The germline CDR1 and CDR2 sequences are SQVTM and ANQGSEA. CDR3 protein: CSVEGAGVGQDVRYNEQFF. The DNA of the CDR3 is TGCAGCGTTGAGGGGGCTGGTGTTGGACAGGACGTTAGGTACAATGAGCAGTTCTTC.

CDR3: CASRGTDRDHEQYF. The CDR3 nucleotides read TGTGCCAGCAGGGGAACGGACAGGGACCACGAGCAGTACTTC. The V call is TRBV12-3 or TRBV12-4, the J call TRBJ2-7; 8 bases are a match to TRBD1. The CDR3 has 14 residues. Trimming cost V 6 bases and J 5 bases; bases outside gene matches: 9.

The chain combines TRBV25-1 with TRBJ2-3; 7 nucleotides match TRBD1. Unmatched junction bases numbered 3, after V lost 4 bases and J lost 2 bases. CDR3 length: 14 residues. Per germline, CDR1 MGHDK and CDR2 SYGVNS. The chain's CDR3 is CASSGRGHTDTQYF. For the CDR3, the DNA is TGTGCCAGCAGTGGAAGGGGGCACACAGATACGCAGTATTTT.

This clonotype has only a few counts. The chain recombines TRBV9 with TRBJ2-5; 9 nucleotides agree with TRBD2. CDR1 is SGDLS and CDR2 is YYNGEE in the germline V gene. This CDR3 spans 15 amino acids. The ends lost 4 bases at V and 5 bases at J; junction bases unmatched: 9. The CDR3 bases are TGTGCCAGCAGCCTGGGCGGGGGGGCCATGGAGACCCAGTACTTC. It specifies CASSLGGGAMETQYF.

This clonotype was detected a few times. The chain couples TRBV12-3 or TRBV12-4 to TRBJ1-6; 9 nucleotides align to TRBD1. This CDR3 spans 14 amino acids. Trimming at V came to 5 bases and at J to 7 bases, leaving 3 bases not matched to a gene. The CDR3 nucleotides are TGTGCCAGCAGTGGACAGGGGTTCAATTCACCCCTCCACTTT. Translated, it gives CASSGQGFNSPLHF.

This clonotype was seen only a few times. The gene calls are TRBV2 and TRBJ1-1; TRBD1 matches at 10 bases. Losses at the gene ends were 11 bases for V and 5 bases for J; bases not matched to a gene: 8. This CDR3 is 13 amino acids long. Germline V gene sequence: CDR1 SNHLY, CDR2 FYNNEI. CDR3 sequence: CACDRGRGTEAFF. The CDR3 nucleotides read TGTGCCTGTGACAGGGGGCGCGGGACTGAAGCTTTCTTT.

This clonotype has just one count. The V gene is TRBV19, the J gene TRBJ1-1; 10 nucleotides match TRBD1. The CDR3 is made up of 16 amino acids. With V trimmed by 6 bases and J by 6 bases, 13 bases remained unmatched. Per the germline V gene, CDR1 is LNHDA and CDR2 is SQIVND (reference sequence). The CDR3 bases are TGTGCCAGTAGGCATGACAGGGGGCGCGGGAGCGCTGAAGCTTTCTTT. Encoded protein: CASRHDRGRGSAEAFF.

This clonotype was counted a few times. The J gene is TRBJ2-5, the V gene TRBV5-1; no clear D. Per germline, CDR1 SGHRS and CDR2 YFSETQ. This CDR3 contains 15 residues. With 0 bases removed from V and 4 bases from J, the gap between germline ends came to 13 bases. In nucleotides, the CDR3 is TGCGCCAGCAGCTTGGGGGGATTGATTCGAGAGACCCAGTACTTC. Its protein is CASSLGGLIRETQYF. The full variable domain, completed using reference TRBV5-1 and TRBJ2-5, is KAGVTQTPRYLIKTRGQQVTLSCSPISGHRSVSWYQQTPGQGLQFLFEYFSETQRNKGNFPGRFSGRQFSNSRSEMNVSTLELGDSALYLCASSLGGLIRETQYFGPGTRLLVL.

This clonotype came up a few times. This rearrangement joins TRBV3-1 to TRBJ2-7; D is ambiguous. This CDR3 region has 15 residues. CDR1 and CDR2 (germline): LGHDT, YNNKEL (reference sequence). V lost 0 bases and J 3 bases, leaving 12 bases between the germline ends. CDR3 sequence (DNA): TGTGCCAGCAGCCAAGAGCTCGTCACGAACTACGAGCAGTACTTC. Its translation is CASSQELVTNYEQYF.

This clonotype showed up just a few times. V usage is TRBV5-1 and J usage is TRBJ2-2, with 10 nucleotides matching TRBD2. CDR1 and CDR2 (germline): SGHRS, YFSETQ. Trimming cost V 1 base and J 6 bases; bases outside gene matches: 9. The CDR3 loop spans 17 amino acids. The CDR3 is CASSLRPLAGAAGELFF. The CDR3 DNA follows: TGCGCCAGCAGCTTGAGACCTCTAGCGGGAGCGGCCGGGGAGCTGTTTTTT.

This clonotype showed up just a few times. The chain employs TRBV3-1 and TRBJ1-6, with 8 positions matching TRBD1. This CDR3 has 14 residues. The germline gives CDR1 LGHDT, CDR2 YNNKEL (reference sequence). The junction had 3 bases not matched to a gene; V was cut back by 6 bases and J by 5 bases. This CDR3 is CASRSDRDNSPLHF. The CDR3 DNA follows: TGTGCCAGCAGGTCGGACAGGGATAATTCACCCCTCCACTTT.

This clonotype was counted a few times. The chain recombines TRBV4-1 with TRBJ2-1; D uncertain. This CDR3 region has 17 residues. From germline, CDR1 is MGHRA and CDR2 YSYEKL. The V end was cut by 0 bases, the J end by 0 bases, with 12 bases between. The CDR3 protein is CASSQDPPSASYNEQFF. CDR3 nucleotide sequence: TGCGCCAGCAGCCAAGATCCCCCCAGCGCCTCCTACAATGAGCAGTTCTTC.

This rearrangement joins TRBV29-1 to TRBJ2-3; 14 bases match TRBD2. The V segment lost 5 bases and the J segment 3 bases; nucleotides outside the gene matches: 19. The CDR3 length is 20 residues. The germline V gene encodes CDR1 SQVTM and CDR2 ANQGSEA. Here the CDR3 DNA reads TGCAGCGTTTCCCGCGGCCCCTGGACAGGGACTAGCGGGAGTACAGATACGCAGTATTTT. Translating gives CSVSRGPWTGTSGSTDTQYF.

The chain joins TRBV18 to TRBJ2-5, with TRBD1 matching over 8 bases. In germline, CDR1 is KGHSH, CDR2 LQKENI. This CDR3 contains 17 residues. After removal of 2 bases from V and 6 bases from J, the junction contained 14 bases not matched to a gene. CDR3 nucleotide sequence: TGTGCCAGCTCACCAGCGGAGGTGACAGGGGTTTTGCAGACCCAGTACTTC. It specifies CASSPAEVTGVLQTQYF.

V is TRBV29-1 and J is TRBJ2-3; TRBD2 matches at 8 bases. This CDR3 has 14 residues. Per the germline V gene, CDR1 is SQVTM and CDR2 is ANQGSEA. Trimming took 2 bases from V and 4 from J; bases not matched to a gene: 5. The CDR3: CSVERGTRADTQYF. CDR3 coding DNA: TGCAGCGTTGAAAGGGGGACTAGAGCAGATACGCAGTATTTT.

The sample holds a few counts of this clonotype. The rearrangement joins TRBV11-1 to TRBJ2-5, with 10 bases that match TRBD2. V was pared by 3 bases and J by 0 bases, with 16 bases of the junction left unmatched. The CDR3 consists of 20 residues. From germline, CDR1 is SGHAT and CDR2 FQDESV (reference sequence). In nucleotides, the CDR3 is TGTGCCAGCAGCTTGGGTCTGGGGCTAGCGGGGGCCCCGTACCAAGAGACCCAGTACTTC. Translated: CASSLGLGLAGAPYQETQYF.

This clonotype came up a few times. The V gene is TRBV4-1, the J gene TRBJ2-1, with 11 bases matching TRBD2. V shed 4 bases, J shed 8 bases, and the junction held 7 bases outside the gene matches. This CDR3 contains 15 residues. Germline V gene sequence: CDR1 MGHRA, CDR2 YSYEKL. The CDR3 DNA reads as TGCGCCAGCAGCCCTCTAGCGGGGGGTTGGGATGAGCAGTTCTTC. Translation: CASSPLAGGWDEQFF.

This clonotype was picked up a small number of times. This chain links TRBV13 with TRBJ2-1; D is unclear. CDR1 and CDR2 from the germline V gene are PRHDT and FYEKMQ (reference sequence). CDR3 length equals 15 residues. V was trimmed by 4 bases and J by 6 bases, leaving 16 bases between them. The CDR3 nucleotides are TGTGCCAGCAGCTCCCGGGCCGACAAGTTCAATGAGCAGTTCTTC. It is translated as CASSSRADKFNEQFF. The variable domain in full, completed from reference TRBV13 and TRBJ2-1, reads AAGVIQSPRHLIKEKRETATLKCYPIPRHDTVYWYQQGPGQDPQFLISFYEKMQSDKGSIPDRFSAQQFSDYHSELNMSSLELGDSALYFCASSSRADKFNEQFFGPGTRLTVL.

This clonotype showed up many times. The rearrangement joins TRBV10-3 to TRBJ1-5; a possible D gene is TRBD1 (5 bases). V shed 8 bases and J shed 3 bases, with 14 bases lying between them. This CDR3 spans 14 amino acids. Germline values: CDR1 ENHRY, CDR2 SYGVKD. The chain's CDR3 is CAIRDEAFNQPQHF. CDR3 DNA sequence: TGTGCCATCCGGGACGAAGCTTTCAATCAGCCCCAGCATTTT.

This clonotype turned up a few times. V gene TRBV5-5 combines with J gene TRBJ2-7, with D possibly matching TRBD2 (5 bases). Trimming stripped 3 bases from V and 5 bases from J, with 9 bases between. CDR3 length: 12 residues. Looked up from germline, CDR1 is SGHKS and CDR2 is YYEKEE (reference sequence). The CDR3 region is CASSSRADEQYF. The CDR3 coding sequence is TGTGCCAGCAGCTCCCGAGCGGACGAGCAGTACTTC.